The rows below give T cell receptor beta chains drawn from one sample of a study of blood T cell repertoires in COVID-19. The table came from immunoSEQ multiplex PCR; TCRdb's copy has only in-frame clones and leaves some out. The table has 100,000 to 120,000 clones, 85% to 90% seen once. Sequencing was carried out using peripheral blood. These receptors all come from a woman aged 45-65 years with acute or convalescent COVID-19. The CDR3 runs from the conserved cysteine through the conserved F or W. The order of the fields is V gene, D gene, J gene, CDR3 DNA, CDR3 protein. The D gene is left open where the match is weak.

>TRBV5-4|TRBD2|TRBJ2-1
TGTGCCAGCAGCCCGGGACTAGCGAGAGACAATGAGCAGTTCTTC
CASSPGLARDNEQFF
>TRBV7-2|TRBD1|TRBJ2-5
TGTGCCAGCAGCTTAGCGCCAGGGGGCCAAGAGACCCAGTACTTC
CASSLAPGGQETQYF
>TRBV6-5|NA|TRBJ1-1
TGTGCCAGCAGTTACGATGGTAGCGCTGAAGCTTTCTTT
CASSYDGSAEAFF
>TRBV19|TRBD2|TRBJ2-7
TGTGCCAGCAGAGGGACTAGCGGGAGACTGCAGTACTTC
CASRGTSGRLQYF
>TRBV19|TRBD2|TRBJ2-3
TGTGCCAGTAGTATGGGGGGAGGGGCCCCGGCCCCAGATACGCAGTATTTT
CASSMGGGAPAPDTQYF
>TRBV2|NA|TRBJ1-3
TGTGCCAGCCTCGACAGGATCTCTGGAAACACCATATATTTT
CASLDRISGNTIYF
>TRBV18|NA|TRBJ1-1
TGTGCCAGCTCACCACGGGCAGGGAACACTGAAGCTTTCTTT
CASSPRAGNTEAFF
>TRBV27|TRBD2|TRBJ2-7
TGTGCCAGCAGTTTTATCTCCGGGGCTAGCGGGAGGAGAAGGTACGAGCAGTACTTC
CASSFISGASGRRRYEQYF
>TRBV19|NA|TRBJ1-2
TGTGCCAGTAGTACACGTCCCCGGGGCTACACCTTC
CASSTRPRGYTF
>TRBV12-3/TRBV12-4|NA|TRBJ1-2
TGTGCCAGCAGTGTATCACTGTATGGCTACACCTTC
CASSVSLYGYTF
>TRBV6-6|NA|TRBJ1-1
TGTGCCAGCAGCCACGGAGAGGGATTGAACACTGAAGCTTTCTTT
CASSHGEGLNTEAFF
>TRBV7-8|NA|TRBJ1-1
TGTGCCAGCAGCTTAGTCGGGGTGGTAGGAGCTTTCTTT
CASSLVGVVGAFF
>TRBV19|NA|TRBJ2-2
TGTGCCAGTACTATAACTCCGGGAGTAGGCGGGGAGCTGTTTTTT
CASTITPGVGGELFF
>TRBV3-1/TRBV3-2|NA|TRBJ2-2
TGTGCCAGCACCGAAGGGGGGGGGAGCACCGGGGAGCTGTTTTTT
CASTEGGGSTGELFF